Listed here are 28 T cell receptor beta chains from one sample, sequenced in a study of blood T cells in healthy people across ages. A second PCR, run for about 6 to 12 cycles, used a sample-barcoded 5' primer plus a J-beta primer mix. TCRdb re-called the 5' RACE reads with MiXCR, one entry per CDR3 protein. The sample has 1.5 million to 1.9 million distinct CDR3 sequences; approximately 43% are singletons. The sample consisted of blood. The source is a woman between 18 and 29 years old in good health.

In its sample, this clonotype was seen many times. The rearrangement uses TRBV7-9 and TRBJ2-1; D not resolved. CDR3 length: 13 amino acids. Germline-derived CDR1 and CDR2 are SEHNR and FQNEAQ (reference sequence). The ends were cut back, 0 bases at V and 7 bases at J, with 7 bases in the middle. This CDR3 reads CASSLALSNEQFF. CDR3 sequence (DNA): TGTGCCAGCAGCTTAGCGCTTTCGAATGAGCAGTTCTTC.

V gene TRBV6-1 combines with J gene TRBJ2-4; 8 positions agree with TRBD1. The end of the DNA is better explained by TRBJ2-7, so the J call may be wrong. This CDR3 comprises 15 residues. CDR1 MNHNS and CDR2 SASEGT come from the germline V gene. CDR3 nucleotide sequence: TGTGCCAGCAGTGAACGGACAGGGAGAGTCTCCGAGCAGTACTTC. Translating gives CASSERTGRVSEQYF.

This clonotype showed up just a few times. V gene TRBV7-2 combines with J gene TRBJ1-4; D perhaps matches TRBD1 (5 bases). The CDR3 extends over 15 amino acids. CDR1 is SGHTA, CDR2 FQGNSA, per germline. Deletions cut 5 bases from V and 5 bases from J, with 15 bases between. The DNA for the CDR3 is TGTGCCAGCAGCATTCGGACATTCCCAAATGAAAAACTGTTTTTT. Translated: CASSIRTFPNEKLFF.

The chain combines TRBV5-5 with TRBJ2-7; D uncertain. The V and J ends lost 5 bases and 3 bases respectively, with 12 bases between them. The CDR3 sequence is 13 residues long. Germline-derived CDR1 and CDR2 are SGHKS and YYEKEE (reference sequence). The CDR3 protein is CASSSTPGYEQYF. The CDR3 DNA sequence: TGTGCCAGCAGTTCAACGCCGGGCTACGAGCAGTACTTC.

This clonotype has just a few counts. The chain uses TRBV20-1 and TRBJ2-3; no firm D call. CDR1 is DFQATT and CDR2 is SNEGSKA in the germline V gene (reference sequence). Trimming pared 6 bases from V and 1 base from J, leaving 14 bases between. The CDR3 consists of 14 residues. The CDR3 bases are TGCAGTGCAGTTCGGACGCCGCGCACAGATACGCAGTATTTT. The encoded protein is CSAVRTPRTDTQYF.

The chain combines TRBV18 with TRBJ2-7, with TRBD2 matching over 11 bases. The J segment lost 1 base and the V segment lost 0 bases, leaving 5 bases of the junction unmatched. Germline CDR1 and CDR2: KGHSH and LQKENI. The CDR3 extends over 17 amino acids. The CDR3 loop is CASSPPFGTSGSYEQYF. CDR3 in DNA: TGTGCCAGCTCACCACCTTTCGGGACTAGCGGATCCTACGAGCAGTACTTC.

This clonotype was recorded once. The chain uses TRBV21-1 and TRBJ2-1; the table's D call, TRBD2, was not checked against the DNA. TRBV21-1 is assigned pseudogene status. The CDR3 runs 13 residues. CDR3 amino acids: CANRTGAGSEQFF. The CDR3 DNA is TGTGCCAACAGGACAGGCGCTGGGAGTGAGCAGTTCTTC.

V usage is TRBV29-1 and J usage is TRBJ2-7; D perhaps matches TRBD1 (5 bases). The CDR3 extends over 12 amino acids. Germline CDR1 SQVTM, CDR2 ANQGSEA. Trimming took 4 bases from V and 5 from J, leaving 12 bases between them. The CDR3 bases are TGCAGCGTTGGGCGCAGGGCTGACGAGCAGTACTTC. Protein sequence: CSVGRRADEQYF.

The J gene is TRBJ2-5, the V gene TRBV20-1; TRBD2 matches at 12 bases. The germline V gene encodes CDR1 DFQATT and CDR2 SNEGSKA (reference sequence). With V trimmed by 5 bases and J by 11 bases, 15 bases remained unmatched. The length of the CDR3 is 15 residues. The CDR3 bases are TGCAGTGCTCCTACCTCTAGCGGGAGGGCAAGGGAGCAGTACTTC. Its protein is CSAPTSSGRAREQYF.

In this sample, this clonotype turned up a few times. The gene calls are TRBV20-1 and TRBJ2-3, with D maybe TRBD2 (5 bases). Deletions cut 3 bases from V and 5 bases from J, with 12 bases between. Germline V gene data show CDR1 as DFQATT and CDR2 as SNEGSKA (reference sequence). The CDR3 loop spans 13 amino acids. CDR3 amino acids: CSASPIGGDTQYF. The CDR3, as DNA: TGCAGTGCTAGCCCTATCGGAGGAGATACGCAGTATTTT.

The CDR3 sequence is CASSLESLAGGQFF. CDR3 in DNA: TGTGCCAGCAGCTTGGAGTCTCTAGCGGGTGGGCAGTTCTTC. The rearrangement links TRBV7-6 to TRBJ2-1, with 8 bases aligning to TRBD2. V lost 3 bases to trimming and J lost 12 bases; unmatched junction nucleotides: 10. Germline values: CDR1 SGHVS, CDR2 FNYEAQ. The CDR3 is 14 residues long.

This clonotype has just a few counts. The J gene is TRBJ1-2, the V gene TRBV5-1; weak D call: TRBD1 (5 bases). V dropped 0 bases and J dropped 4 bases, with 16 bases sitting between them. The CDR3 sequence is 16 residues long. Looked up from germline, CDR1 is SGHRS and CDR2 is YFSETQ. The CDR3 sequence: CASSLDPRAGGYGYTF. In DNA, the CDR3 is TGCGCCAGCAGCTTGGACCCCAGGGCAGGCGGCTATGGCTACACCTTC.

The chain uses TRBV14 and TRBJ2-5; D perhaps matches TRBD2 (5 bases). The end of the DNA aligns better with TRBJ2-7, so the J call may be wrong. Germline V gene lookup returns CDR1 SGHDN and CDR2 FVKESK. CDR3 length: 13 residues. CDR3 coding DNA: TGTGCCAGCAGCCAACTAGCTCACTACGAGCAGTACTTC. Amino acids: CASSQLAHYEQYF.

CDR3: CASSLTGLGGGYTF. The CDR3, as DNA: TGTGCCAGCAGCTTAACCGGGCTAGGAGGGGGCTACACCTTC. This chain links TRBV7-9 with TRBJ1-2; D not certain. Germline V gene sequence: CDR1 SEHNR, CDR2 FQNEAQ (reference sequence). V was trimmed by 2 bases and J by 8 bases, leaving 15 bases between them. The CDR3 spans 14 residues.

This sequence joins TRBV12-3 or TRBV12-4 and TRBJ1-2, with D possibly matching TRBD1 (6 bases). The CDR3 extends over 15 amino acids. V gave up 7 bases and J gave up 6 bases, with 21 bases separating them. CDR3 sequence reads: CASTLSGAGAHGYTF. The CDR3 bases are TGTGCCAGCACCCTTTCGGGAGCGGGGGCACATGGCTACACCTTC.

The CDR3 loop is CASHDRANTGELFF. Here the CDR3 DNA reads TGTGCCAGTCACGACAGGGCCAACACCGGGGAGCTGTTTTTT. V usage is TRBV6-5 and J usage is TRBJ2-2, with 7 positions matching TRBD1. V lost 9 bases, J lost 2 bases, and 6 bases stayed unmatched. Germline V gives CDR1 MNHEY, CDR2 SVGAGI. This CDR3 spans 14 amino acids.

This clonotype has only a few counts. CDR3 region: CASSPLRGVNYEQYF. The CDR3 bases are TGTGCCAGCAGCCCCCTCCGGGGGGTAAACTACGAGCAGTACTTC. This rearrangement joins TRBV11-2 to TRBJ2-7, with 7 bases aligning to TRBD2. The CDR3 length is 15 residues. Germline V gene sequence: CDR1 SGHAT, CDR2 FQNNGV. Trimming took 5 bases from V and 3 from J; bases not matched to a gene: 10.

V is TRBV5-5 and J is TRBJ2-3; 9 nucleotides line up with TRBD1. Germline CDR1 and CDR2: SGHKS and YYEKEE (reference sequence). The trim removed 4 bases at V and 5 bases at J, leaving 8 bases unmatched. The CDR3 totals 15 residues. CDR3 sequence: CASSRGGQGIDTQYF. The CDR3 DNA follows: TGTGCCAGCAGCCGTGGGGGACAGGGAATAGATACGCAGTATTTT.

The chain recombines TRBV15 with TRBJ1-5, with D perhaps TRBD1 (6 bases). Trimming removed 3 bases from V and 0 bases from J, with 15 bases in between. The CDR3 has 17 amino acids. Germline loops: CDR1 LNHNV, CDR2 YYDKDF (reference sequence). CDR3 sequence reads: CATSSSPGHYSNQPQHF. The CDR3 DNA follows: TGTGCCACCAGCAGCTCCCCGGGACATTATAGCAATCAGCCCCAGCATTTT.

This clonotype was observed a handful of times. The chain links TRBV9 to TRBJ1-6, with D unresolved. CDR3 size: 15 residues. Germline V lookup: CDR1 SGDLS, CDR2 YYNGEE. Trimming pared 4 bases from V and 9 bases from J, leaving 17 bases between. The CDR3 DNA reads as TGTGCCAGCAGCCCAAGGGTAGGGAACCCTTCACCCCTCCACTTT. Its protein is CASSPRVGNPSPLHF. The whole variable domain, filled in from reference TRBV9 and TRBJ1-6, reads DSGVTQTPKHLITATGQRVTLRCSPRSGDLSVYWYQQSLDQGLQFLIQYYNGEERAKGNILERFSAQQFPDLHSELNLSSLELGDSALYFCASSPRVGNPSPLHFGNGTRLTVT.

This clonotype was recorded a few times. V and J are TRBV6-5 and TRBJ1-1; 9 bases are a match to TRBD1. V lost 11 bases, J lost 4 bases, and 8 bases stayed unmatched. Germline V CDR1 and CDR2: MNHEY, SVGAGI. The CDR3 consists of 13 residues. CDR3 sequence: CASGQGTSTEAFF. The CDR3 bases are TGTGCCTCAGGACAGGGGACTAGCACTGAAGCTTTCTTT.

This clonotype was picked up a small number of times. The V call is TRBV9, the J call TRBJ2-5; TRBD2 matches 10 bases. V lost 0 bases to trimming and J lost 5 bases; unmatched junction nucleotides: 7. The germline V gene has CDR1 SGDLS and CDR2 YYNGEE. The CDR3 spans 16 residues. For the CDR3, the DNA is TGTGCCAGCAGCGTAGCTCTAGCGGGAGTTCCGGAGACCCAGTACTTC. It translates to CASSVALAGVPETQYF.

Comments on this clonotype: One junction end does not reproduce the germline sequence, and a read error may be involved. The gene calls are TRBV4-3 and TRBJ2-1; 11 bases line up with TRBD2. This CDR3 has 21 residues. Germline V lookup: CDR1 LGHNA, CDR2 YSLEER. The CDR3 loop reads CASSQDLLPGLAVPTYNGQFF. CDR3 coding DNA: TGCGCCAGCAGCCAAGATCTCCTTCCGGGACTAGCGGTACCTACCTACAATGGGCAGTTCTTC.

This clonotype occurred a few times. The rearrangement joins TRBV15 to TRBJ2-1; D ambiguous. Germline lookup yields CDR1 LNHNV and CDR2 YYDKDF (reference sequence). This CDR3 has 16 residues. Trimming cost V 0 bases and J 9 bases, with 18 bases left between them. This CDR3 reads CATSRDAQVLESEQFF. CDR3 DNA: TGTGCCACCAGCAGAGATGCCCAGGTCTTAGAGAGTGAGCAGTTCTTC.

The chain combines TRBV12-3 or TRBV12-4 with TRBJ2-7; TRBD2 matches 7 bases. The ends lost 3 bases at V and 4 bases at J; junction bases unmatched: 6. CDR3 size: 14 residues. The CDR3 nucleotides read TGTGCCAGCAGTTTCGGGGGGTTTGGATACGAGCAGTACTTC. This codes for CASSFGGFGYEQYF.

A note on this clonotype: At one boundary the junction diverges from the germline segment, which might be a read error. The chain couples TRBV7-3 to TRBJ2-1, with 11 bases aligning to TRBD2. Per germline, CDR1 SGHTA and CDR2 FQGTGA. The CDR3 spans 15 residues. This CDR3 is CPSSSGTSGHNEQFF. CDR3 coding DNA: TGTCCCAGCAGCAGCGGGACTAGCGGACACAATGAGCAGTTCTTC.

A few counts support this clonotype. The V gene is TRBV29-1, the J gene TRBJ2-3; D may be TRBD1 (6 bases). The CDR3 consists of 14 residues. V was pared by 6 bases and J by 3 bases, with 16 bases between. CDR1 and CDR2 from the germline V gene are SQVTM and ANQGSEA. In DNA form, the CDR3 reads TGCAGCGTCGCCGGGACAATTCATACAGATACGCAGTATTTT. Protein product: CSVAGTIHTDTQYF.

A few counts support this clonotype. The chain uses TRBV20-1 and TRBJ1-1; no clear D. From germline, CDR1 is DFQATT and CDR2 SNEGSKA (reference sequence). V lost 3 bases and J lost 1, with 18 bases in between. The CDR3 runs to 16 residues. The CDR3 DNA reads TGCAGTGCTAGTCCGAATAGATCACCGTCGAACACTGAAGCTTTCTTT. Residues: CSASPNRSPSNTEAFF.